This TCR beta chain emerged from a study of T-cell reconstitution after alpha-beta-depleted transplantation in children. Preparing the TCRbeta library involved the use of unique molecular identifiers. One entry per CDR3 protein, called by TCRdb with MiXCR from the PCR reads. The repertoire consists of approximately 270,000 distinct CDR3 sequences, with around 25% occurring once and the leading ten covering 4% to 5.5%. Study-wide results and caveats: The main origin of T-cell counts and diversity one year after transplant was newly produced T cells. Approximately two months post-transplant, alpha-beta T cells reportedly originated from several hundred expanded graft clones. Surviving recipient T cells and thymic progenitors underlay high day-60 TCRbeta diversity in some patients.

A word on this clonotype: No antigen is known for it.

Per the germline V gene, CDR1 is ENHRY and CDR2 is SYGVKD. The junction had 10 bases not matched to a gene; V was cut back by 7 bases and J by 4 bases. The CDR3 is 15 residues long. V is TRBV10-3 and J is TRBJ2-1; 7 bases line up with TRBD2. This material consisted of PBMCs, mostly from graft donor cells, taken 360 days after TCRalphabeta/CD19-depleted stem cell transplant. This TCR derives from a female patient aged 2-9 years who had a stem cell transplant for congenital amegakaryocytic thrombocytopenia, so the T cells may come from the graft donor. This CDR3 is CAIKVRGSHYNEQFF. The CDR3 DNA is TGTGCCATCAAAGTCCGCGGGAGCCATTACAATGAGCAGTTCTTC.